These 20 T cell receptor beta chains share one sample of origin, sequenced in a study of blood T cell repertoires in COVID-19. Using immunoSEQ multiplex PCR, the repertoire was profiled, and TCRdb retains in-frame clones only, with some absent. Of about 40,000 clones listed, around 77% are singletons. Sequencing used peripheral blood. These receptors originate from an elderly man with active or convalescent COVID-19.

The chain recombines TRBV16 with TRBJ2-1; 8 bases line up with TRBD1. The CDR3 length is 15 residues. Germline CDR1 and CDR2: KGHSY and FQNENV. Germline trimming cut 2 bases from V and 5 bases from J; bases unmatched to any gene: 5. This CDR3 reads CASSQRQGLNNEQFF. CDR3 nucleotides: TGTGCCAGCAGCCAACGACAGGGGCTCAACAATGAGCAGTTCTTC.

The rearrangement uses TRBV9 and TRBJ2-1, with TRBD2 matching over 14 bases. The CDR3 has 17 residues. J gave up 7 bases and V 1 base, and 7 bases lay outside the gene matches. Germline CDR1 SGDLS, CDR2 YYNGEE. The CDR3 loop reads CASSVSGTSGGLNEQFF. CDR3 bases: TGTGCCAGCAGCGTATCCGGGACTAGCGGGGGACTAAATGAGCAGTTCTTC.

The chain recombines TRBV19 with TRBJ1-2; no definite D call. The germline gives CDR1 LNHDA, CDR2 SQIVND (reference sequence). Trimming took off 5 bases at V and 3 bases at J, with 13 bases between the two ends. This CDR3 contains 14 residues. CDR3 sequence reads: CASSPSLSDYGYTF. CDR3 in DNA: TGTGCCAGTAGTCCAAGTCTCTCGGACTATGGCTACACCTTC.

The genes are TRBV28 and TRBJ2-2, with D possibly matching TRBD2 (5 bases). Germline values: CDR1 MDHEN, CDR2 SYDVKM. The V end was cut by 2 bases, the J end by 2 bases, with 12 bases between. CDR3 length: 16 residues. For the CDR3, the DNA is TGTGCCAGCAGTTTACTAGTCGGGGTTAACACCGGGGAGCTGTTTTTT. Amino acids: CASSLLVGVNTGELFF.

The chain links TRBV7-8 to TRBJ1-2; D is perhaps TRBD1 (5 bases). V dropped 5 bases and J dropped 0 bases, with 13 bases sitting between them. Per the germline V gene, CDR1 is SGHVS and CDR2 is FQNEAQ. The CDR3 has 15 residues. The CDR3 loop reads CASSRRVGPNYGYTF. The CDR3 DNA sequence: TGTGCCAGCAGCCGCAGGGTGGGCCCTAACTATGGCTACACCTTC.

This clone counts as medium-sized. The V and J genes are TRBV28 and TRBJ2-1; no clear D. Per germline, CDR1 MDHEN and CDR2 SYDVKM. V was trimmed by 5 bases and J by 8 bases, leaving 7 bases between them. The CDR3 extends over 11 amino acids. CDR3 amino acids: CASSTLYEQFF. CDR3 coding DNA: TGTGCCAGCAGTACACTATATGAGCAGTTCTTC.

The V and J genes are TRBV29-1 and TRBJ1-2; 8 bases match TRBD1. Looked up from germline, CDR1 is SQVTM and CDR2 is ANQGSEA. The CDR3 is made up of 14 amino acids. J lost 7 bases, V lost 7 bases, and 14 bases had no gene match. CDR3 protein: CSALTQGVGGGYTF. The CDR3, as DNA: TGCAGCGCACTGACACAGGGGGTCGGTGGTGGCTACACCTTC.

V and J are TRBV5-1 and TRBJ2-1; TRBD2 matches 12 bases. From germline, CDR1 is SGHRS and CDR2 YFSETQ. Trimming cost V 4 bases and J 5 bases; bases outside gene matches: 4. This CDR3 is built from 15 residues. CDR3 nucleotide sequence: TGCGCCAGCAGCCTAGCGGGAGGGCCCCACAATGAGCAGTTCTTC. This translates into CASSLAGGPHNEQFF.

This clone appeared a few times. Sequence at one end of the junction differs from germline and may be a read error. V gene TRBV7-2 combines with J gene TRBJ2-1; weak D call: TRBD2 (7 bases). Germline V gene data show CDR1 as SGHTA and CDR2 as FQGNSA. The CDR3 loop spans 15 amino acids. The CDR3 DNA reads as TGTGCCACCTCCCCAGGGCCATTAAAGTGGGGGGGCACACTCTTC. Amino acids: CATSPGPLKWGGTLF.

CDR3 protein: CASSQTGQGLFPEQYF. DNA for the CDR3: TGCGCCAGCAGCCAAACGGGACAGGGTTTATTCCCCGAGCAGTACTTC. The chain links TRBV4-1 to TRBJ2-7; 9 nucleotides line up with TRBD1. The germline gives CDR1 MGHRA, CDR2 YSYEKL. This CDR3 is 16 amino acids long. Unmatched junction bases numbered 11, after V lost 2 bases and J lost 6 bases.

This CDR3 is CASSFSSGVHEQYF. DNA of the CDR3: TGTGCCAGCAGTTTCTCTAGCGGGGTCCACGAGCAGTACTTC. This chain uses TRBV27 with TRBJ2-7, with 9 nucleotides matching TRBD2. J gave up 5 bases and V 3 bases, and 5 bases lay outside the gene matches. Looked up from germline, CDR1 is MNHEY and CDR2 is SMNVEV (reference sequence). The CDR3 loop spans 14 amino acids.

The J gene is TRBJ2-3, the V gene TRBV19; 10 bases are shared with TRBD2. Unmatched junction bases numbered 5, after V lost 1 base and J lost 4 bases. The CDR3 contains 16 residues. Germline CDR1 LNHDA, CDR2 SQIVND (reference sequence). The CDR3 nucleotides are TGTGCCAGTAGTATAGGAGCGGGAGGGCCCTCAGATACGCAGTATTTT. Translation: CASSIGAGGPSDTQYF.

This sequence joins TRBV5-1 and TRBJ1-1; maybe TRBD1 (5 bases). CDR3 length equals 14 residues. The germline gives CDR1 SGHRS, CDR2 YFSETQ. The V and J ends lost 4 bases and 0 bases respectively, with 10 bases between them. The CDR3: CASSLTVMNTEAFF. The DNA of the CDR3 is TGCGCCAGCAGCCTGACAGTCATGAACACTGAAGCTTTCTTT.

This rearrangement joins TRBV11-1 to TRBJ2-1; 7 bases agree with TRBD2. Trimming removed 1 base from V and 4 bases from J; junction bases left unmatched: 1. Germline CDR1 is SGHAT and CDR2 is FQDESV (reference sequence). There are 14 residues in the CDR3. CDR3 residues: CASSLVAGYNEQFF. CDR3 nucleotide sequence: TGTGCCAGCAGCTTAGTAGCGGGTTACAATGAGCAGTTCTTC.

The rearrangement joins TRBV6-1 to TRBJ1-1; the D gene is possibly TRBD1 (5 bases). In germline, CDR1 is MNHNS, CDR2 SASEGT. The V and J ends lost 1 base and 7 bases respectively, with 13 bases between them. This CDR3 is built from 14 residues. The CDR3 sequence is CASSEDWQGVEAFF. CDR3 coding DNA: TGTGCCAGCAGTGAAGATTGGCAGGGCGTTGAAGCTTTCTTT.

This clone was counted a single time. V gene TRBV5-3 combines with J gene TRBJ2-7; D is possibly TRBD1 (7 bases). TRBV5-3 is an open reading frame, and its role is uncertain. The V end was cut by 4 bases, the J end by 0 bases, with 17 bases between. The CDR3 spans 16 residues. The CDR3 loop is CARSGGTATSSYEQYF. CDR3 in DNA: TGTGCCAGAAGCGGAGGGACAGCGACTAGCTCCTACGAGCAGTACTTC.

This clone has a single count. The chain is built from TRBV6-5 and TRBJ2-5, with D hard to call. The V gene lost 4 bases and the J gene lost 0 bases, with 9 bases spanning the gap. The CDR3 contains 14 residues. Germline-derived CDR1 and CDR2 are MNHEY and SVGAGI. The CDR3 protein is CASSSGPYQETQYF. In DNA form, the CDR3 reads TGTGCCAGCAGTTCCGGTCCGTACCAAGAGACCCAGTACTTC.

This clone was detected only a few times. The chain carries TRBV28 and TRBJ1-1; no reliable D call. This CDR3 comprises 13 residues. CDR1 is MDHEN and CDR2 is SYDVKM in the germline V gene. V lost 7 bases and J 1 base, leaving 10 bases between the germline ends. The DNA of the CDR3 is TGTGCCAGCATCCAAGAGGGGAACACTGAAGCTTTCTTT. Its protein is CASIQEGNTEAFF.

This chain links TRBV6-5 with TRBJ2-2, with TRBD1 matching over 9 bases. V lost 6 bases, J lost 5 bases, and 4 bases stayed unmatched. Germline CDR1 MNHEY, CDR2 SVGAGI. This CDR3 has 14 amino acids. The CDR3, as DNA: TGTGCCAGCAGCCGGGACAGGGCAACCGGGGAGCTGTTTTTT. Its protein is CASSRDRATGELFF.

This chain's CDR3 is CASSLRGAGANEKLFF. In DNA form, the CDR3 reads TGTGCCAGCAGTTTGCGGGGGGCCGGGGCTAATGAAAAACTGTTTTTT. The rearrangement joins TRBV28 to TRBJ1-4, with D possibly TRBD1 on 6 matching bases. Germline V CDR1 and CDR2: MDHEN, SYDVKM. Trimming shortened V by 3 bases and J by 3 bases, and 14 bases separated the two germline ends. The CDR3 runs to 16 residues.